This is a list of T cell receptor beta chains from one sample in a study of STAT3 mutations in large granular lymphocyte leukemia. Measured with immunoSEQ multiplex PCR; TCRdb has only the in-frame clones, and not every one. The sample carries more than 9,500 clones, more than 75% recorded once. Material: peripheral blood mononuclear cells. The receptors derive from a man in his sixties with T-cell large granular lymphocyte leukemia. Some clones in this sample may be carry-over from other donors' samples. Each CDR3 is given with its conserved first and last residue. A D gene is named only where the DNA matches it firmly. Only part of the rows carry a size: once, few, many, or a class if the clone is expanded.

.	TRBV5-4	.	CASSLAQGGEQYF
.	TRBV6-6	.	CASSYPDQPQHF
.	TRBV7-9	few	CASSSTGPLIGDSGNTIYF
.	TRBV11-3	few	CASAWGGDLYNEQFF
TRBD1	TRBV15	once	CATSNDAGGRYNEQFF
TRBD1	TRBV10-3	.	CAIQQGGGYGYTF
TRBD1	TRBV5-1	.	CASSLEGAGGQPQHF
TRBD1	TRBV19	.	CASRITGALNTEAFF
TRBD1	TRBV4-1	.	CASSRGGQGSYEQYF
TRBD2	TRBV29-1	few	CSVIRGREGETQYF
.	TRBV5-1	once	CASSLGAGTEQYF
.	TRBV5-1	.	CASSLGEITGELFF
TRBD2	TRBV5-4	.	CASRAAGDSGELFF
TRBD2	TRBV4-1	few	CASSRGLAGGVGELFF
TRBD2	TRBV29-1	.	CSAEGAGAPADTQYF
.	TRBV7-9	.	CASSLEYGPRPYEQYF
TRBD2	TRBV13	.	CASSLSSGPSYEQYF
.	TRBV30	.	CAWSVLRVNYGYTF
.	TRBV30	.	CAWSSGLYGYTF
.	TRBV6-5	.	CASSSYGSPQHF
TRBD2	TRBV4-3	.	CASSQDRLAGAEETQYF
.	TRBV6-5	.	CASSYSVDRARVEQFF
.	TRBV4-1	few	CASSGGSNQPQHF
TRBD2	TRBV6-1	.	CASSEGRLAPDPKEQFF
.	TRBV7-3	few	CASSTTYQETQYF
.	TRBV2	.	CASSEDSTSTDTQYF
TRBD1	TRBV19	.	CASHQAGTGVPGELFF
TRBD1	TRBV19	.	CASSLGQAFFSGANVLTF
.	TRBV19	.	CASRLSQGSYEQYF
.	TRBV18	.	CASSPPGRNEQFF
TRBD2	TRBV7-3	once	CASSLTGGTNEQFF
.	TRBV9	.	CASSVGQSTYEQYF
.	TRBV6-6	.	CASSLREQETQYF
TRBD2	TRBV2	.	CASSVGLAATDTQYF
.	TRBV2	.	CASSDWPRSYEQYF
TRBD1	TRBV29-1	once	CSGTGGDGNTEAFF
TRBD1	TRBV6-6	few	CASTREGAQGYTF
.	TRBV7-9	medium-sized	CASSLVDQDGYTF
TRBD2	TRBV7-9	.	CASSATSGVTYNEQFF
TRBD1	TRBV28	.	CASSKSPPRQGYYEQYF
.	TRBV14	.	CASSLPPAEAFF
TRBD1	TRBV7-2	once	CASVGQMNNEQFF
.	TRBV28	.	CASSPNRLDVLTF
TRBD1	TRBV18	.	CASSDRGGEYEQYF
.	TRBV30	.	CAWSVASRETQYF
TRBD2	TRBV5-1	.	CASSFNPVAGGNEQFF
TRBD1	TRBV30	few	CAWNRDRGFGYTF
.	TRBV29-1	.	CSVVSVAYEQYF
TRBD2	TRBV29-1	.	CSVGASGSGETQYF
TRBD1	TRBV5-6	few	CASSPTGTEQFF
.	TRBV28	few	CASVPRGRGNTEAFF
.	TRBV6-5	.	CASSYSSGVLSEQYF
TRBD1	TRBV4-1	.	CASSQDDDRGYGYTF